The source of this T cell receptor (beta chain) is a study of blood T cell repertoires in COVID-19. Whole-study context: The United States, Italy and Spain supplied acute and convalescent COVID-19 samples.

The V gene lost 5 bases and the J gene lost 2 bases, with 16 bases spanning the gap. The CDR3 sequence is 14 residues long. The germline V gene encodes CDR1 DFQATT and CDR2 SNEGSKA (reference sequence). Here immunoSEQ multiplex PCR was the method, and the copy in TCRdb shows in-frame clones only, minus some. The table has about 71,000 clones, 85% to 90% seen once. The TCR sequence derives from a man aged 50 or older with acute or convalescent COVID-19. The specimen was peripheral blood. The V call is TRBV20-1, the J call TRBJ2-7, with D perhaps matching TRBD1 (5 bases). The CDR3 sequence: CSARGWGRTYEQYF. The CDR3 DNA sequence: TGCAGTGCTCGTGGTTGGGGCAGGACCTACGAGCAGTACTTC.